These 29 T cell receptor beta chains came from one sample sequenced in a study of OX40 agonist ivuxolimab in advanced cancers. Clones were read by immunoSEQ multiplex PCR, and TCRdb kept only the in-frame ones, dropping some. This table has roughly 92,000 clones, about 90% appearing once. The sequenced sample was CD4+ or CD8+ T cells sorted from blood, obtained in a trial of the OX40 agonist ivuxolimab. These receptors were obtained from an adult with an advanced solid tumor such as melanoma, head and neck, liver or kidney cancer.

The chain links TRBV6-1 to TRBJ2-7; 8 bases line up with TRBD1. Germline lookup yields CDR1 MNHNS and CDR2 SASEGT. The ends lost 4 bases at V and 3 bases at J; junction bases unmatched: 11. This CDR3 is built from 16 residues. CDR3 DNA sequence: TGTGCCAGCAGTGTATCCGGGACAGGCCGACTCTACGAGCAGTACTTC. Translating gives CASSVSGTGRLYEQYF.

This clone appeared once. The chain is built from TRBV28 and TRBJ2-1, with D perhaps given as TRBD1 or TRBD2 (6 bases each). The V end was cut by 10 bases, the J end by 8 bases, with 18 bases between. CDR3 length: 13 residues. Germline values: CDR1 MDHEN, CDR2 SYDVKM. The CDR3 is CATQRGAGHEQFF. CDR3 in DNA: TGTGCCACTCAAAGGGGGGCCGGGCATGAGCAGTTCTTC.

Here the CDR3 reads CASSLAGANNEQFF. The CDR3 DNA reads as TGTGCCAGCAGCTTAGCGGGTGCAAACAATGAGCAGTTCTTC. This rearrangement joins TRBV7-8 to TRBJ2-1; the D is unclear. The germline V and J ends were trimmed by 0 bases and 5 bases, with 8 bases remaining between them. The CDR3 has 14 residues. Germline CDR1 and CDR2: SGHVS and FQNEAQ.

This clone was observed a single time. The chain has TRBV5-4 and TRBJ2-1; tentatively, D is TRBD2 (6 bases). With 4 bases removed from V and 0 bases from J, the gap between germline ends came to 14 bases. This CDR3 has 16 residues. Per the germline V gene, CDR1 is SGHNT and CDR2 is YYREEE (reference sequence). The CDR3 DNA sequence: TGTGCCAGCAGCCTTACCGGGACTCTCTCCTACAATGAGCAGTTCTTC. Encoded protein: CASSLTGTLSYNEQFF.

A remark on this clone: The germline gene is not matched at one end of the junction; a read error may be the cause. The rearrangement joins TRBV4-1 to TRBJ2-5, with 9 bases aligning to TRBD2. The length of the CDR3 is 14 residues. Germline values: CDR1 MGHRA, CDR2 YSYEKL. CDR3 region: CASSQEGTRTSVDF. CDR3 sequence (DNA): TGCGCCAGCAGCCAAGAGGGTACTCGGACTAGCGTGGACTTC.

This clone was counted once. The V and J genes are TRBV7-9 and TRBJ2-5; 9 bases match TRBD1. CDR1 is SEHNR and CDR2 is FQNEAQ in the germline V gene (reference sequence). With V trimmed by 3 bases and J by 5 bases, 7 bases remained unmatched. The CDR3 has 15 amino acids. This CDR3 is CASSLGQGLFETQYF. In DNA form, the CDR3 reads TGTGCCAGCAGCTTGGGACAGGGTCTTTTCGAGACCCAGTACTTC.

This clone has just a few counts. This chain links TRBV4-1 with TRBJ2-5; 10 bases map to TRBD2. Germline V gives CDR1 MGHRA, CDR2 YSYEKL. The CDR3 runs 13 residues. Losses at the gene ends were 4 bases for V and 4 bases for J; bases not matched to a gene: 0. The CDR3 region is CASSLAGGETQYF. For the CDR3, the DNA is TGCGCCAGCAGCCTAGCGGGAGGAGAGACCCAGTACTTC.

The rearrangement joins TRBV4-1 to TRBJ2-5; 8 nucleotides align to TRBD2. The germline V gene encodes CDR1 MGHRA and CDR2 YSYEKL. The junction had 11 bases not matched to a gene; V was cut back by 0 bases and J by 2 bases. The CDR3 extends over 18 amino acids. The DNA of the CDR3 is TGCGCCAGCAGCCAAGAGGGGCTAGCGGGTAACCCTCAAGAGACCCAGTACTTC. Translating it yields CASSQEGLAGNPQETQYF.

CDR3 sequence (DNA): TGTGCCATCAGTGAGCTGGGACAAAACTATGGCTACACCTTC. Its translation is CAISELGQNYGYTF. This chain connects TRBV10-3 to TRBJ1-2, with D perhaps matching TRBD1 (6 bases). Germline loops: CDR1 ENHRY, CDR2 SYGVKD. The V end lost 2 bases, the J end lost 2 bases, and 9 bases lay between the germline ends. The CDR3 is made up of 14 amino acids.

The V gene is TRBV7-9, the J gene TRBJ1-2; D is uncertain. Trimming pared 1 base from V and 2 bases from J, leaving 5 bases between. This CDR3 region has 13 residues. CDR1 and CDR2 (germline): SEHNR, FQNEAQ (reference sequence). In DNA form, the CDR3 reads TGTGCCAGCAGCTTAGGCGAAAACTATGGCTACACCTTC. It encodes CASSLGENYGYTF.

This clone was found a few times. V gene TRBV10-3 combines with J gene TRBJ1-5; unclear D gene. Germline V gives CDR1 ENHRY, CDR2 SYGVKD. The CDR3 length is 15 residues. V was shortened by 10 bases and J by 0 bases, with 16 bases between the two germline ends. DNA for the CDR3: TGTGCCACAGCAAGACGGCCAGATAGCAATCAGCCCCAGCATTTT. Protein sequence: CATARRPDSNQPQHF.

V is TRBV4-1 and J is TRBJ2-5; the D gene is possibly TRBD2 (5 bases). Gene TRBJ2-7 matches the end of the DNA better, so the J call may be wrong. The CDR3 totals 15 residues. In germline, CDR1 is MGHRA, CDR2 YSYEKL. The CDR3 sequence: CASSGARGANYEQYF. The CDR3 nucleotides are TGCGCCAGCAGCGGAGCCCGGGGAGCAAACTACGAGCAGTACTTC.

The chain carries TRBV21-1 and TRBJ2-7; the table's D call, TRBD1, has no DNA check behind it. TRBV21-1 is deemed a pseudogene. This CDR3 is built from 15 residues. CDR3 residues: CASSKAGQGANEQYF. Written as DNA, the CDR3 is TGTGCCAGCAGCAAAGCAGGACAGGGGGCTAACGAGCAGTACTTC.

The V gene is TRBV18, the J gene TRBJ2-5; 9 bases are a match to TRBD1. Germline assignment: CDR1 KGHSH and CDR2 LQKENI. The junction had 6 bases not matched to a gene; V was cut back by 0 bases and J by 4 bases. There are 16 residues in the CDR3. CDR3 residues: CASSPPSTGGGETQYF. Written as DNA, the CDR3 is TGTGCCAGCTCACCACCATCCACAGGGGGCGGAGAGACCCAGTACTTC.

This clone has more than one count but fewer than ten. CDR3 region: CASSAGVSNQPQHF. The DNA for the CDR3 is TGTGCCAGTAGTGCAGGAGTCAGCAATCAGCCCCAGCATTTT. This chain uses TRBV19 with TRBJ1-5, with D unclear. V gave up 5 bases and J gave up 1 base, with 9 bases separating them. The germline CDR1 and CDR2 sequences are LNHDA and SQIVND (reference sequence). The CDR3 runs to 14 residues.

The rearrangement uses TRBV6-6 and TRBJ2-7, with a possible D match to TRBD1 (6 bases). This CDR3 has 15 residues. In germline, CDR1 is MNHNY, CDR2 SVGAGI (reference sequence). V was shortened by 5 bases and J by 0 bases, with 14 bases between the two germline ends. CDR3 protein: CASSPIRTASYEQYF. The CDR3 DNA reads as TGTGCCAGCAGTCCCATTAGGACAGCCTCCTACGAGCAGTACTTC.

The chain links TRBV21-1 to TRBJ2-1; the table names TRBD2, a call not compared with the DNA. TRBV21-1 is described as a pseudogene. The CDR3 contains 17 residues. The CDR3 coding sequence is TGTGCCAGCAGCAAAGTTCCCAATAGCGCCTCCTACAATGAGCAGTTCTTC. Translating gives CASSKVPNSASYNEQFF.

DNA of the CDR3: TGTGCCAGCAGGGAAACAGGGGGCAACTATGGCTACACCTTC. It encodes CASRETGGNYGYTF. The rearrangement links TRBV6-5 to TRBJ1-2; 9 bases agree with TRBD1. Germline values: CDR1 MNHEY, CDR2 SVGAGI. This CDR3 is 14 amino acids long. With V trimmed by 6 bases and J by 2 bases, 4 bases remained unmatched.

V is TRBV30 and J is TRBJ2-7; 14 nucleotides match TRBD2. J was trimmed by 3 bases and V by 5 bases; bases with no gene match: 9. Germline lookup yields CDR1 GTSNPN and CDR2 SVGIG (reference sequence). The CDR3 spans 16 residues. CDR3 sequence (DNA): TGTGCCTGGTCCCCAGGGACTAGCGGGAGTCGCTACGAGCAGTACTTC. It is translated as CAWSPGTSGSRYEQYF.

The chain couples TRBV5-8 to TRBJ1-2; 7 positions agree with TRBD1. CDR1 and CDR2 (germline): SGHTS, YDEGEE. CDR3 length equals 16 residues. The J segment lost 0 bases and the V segment lost 10 bases, leaving 15 bases of the junction unmatched. The CDR3 DNA reads as TGTGCCCCCACCGGGACCAGGGACAGTCCTAACTATGGCTACACCTTC. It yields the protein CAPTGTRDSPNYGYTF.

V gene TRBV5-1 combines with J gene TRBJ1-2; 10 nucleotides line up with TRBD1. This CDR3 is 15 amino acids long. Germline CDR1 and CDR2: SGHRS and YFSETQ. The V and J ends lost 1 base and 6 bases, in that order; junction bases with no gene match: 6. The CDR3 DNA sequence: TGCGCCAGCAGCTTGTCGACAGGGGGCGGGAATGGCTACACCTTC. Translation gives CASSLSTGGGNGYTF.

This chain connects TRBV10-3 to TRBJ2-1; TRBD2 matches at 7 bases. V lost 10 bases to trimming and J lost 8 bases; unmatched junction nucleotides: 14. The CDR3 runs 14 residues. Germline V gene data show CDR1 as ENHRY and CDR2 as SYGVKD. As DNA, the CDR3 is TGTGCCACCCTTCATCCCACTAGCGTCGATGAGCAGTTCTTC. Translation: CATLHPTSVDEQFF.

This clone was observed a few times. As DNA, the CDR3 is TGTGCCAGCAATTTCGACAACACCCTAACCTACGAGCAGTACTTC. Its protein product is CASNFDNTLTYEQYF. The gene calls are TRBV6-6 and TRBJ2-7; no reliable D call. This CDR3 region has 15 residues. The ends were cut back, 7 bases at V and 2 bases at J, with 18 bases in the middle. Per the germline V gene, CDR1 is MNHNY and CDR2 is SVGAGI (reference sequence).

The chain employs TRBV7-9 and TRBJ2-7; tentatively, D is TRBD2 (5 bases). Germline CDR1 and CDR2: SEHNR and FQNEAQ (reference sequence). There are 14 residues in the CDR3. Trimming stripped 2 bases from V and 5 bases from J, with 13 bases between. As DNA, the CDR3 is TGTGCCAGCAGCTTAATGGAGGTCGGGAACGAGCAGTACTTC. The encoded protein is CASSLMEVGNEQYF.

The rearrangement links TRBV12-5 to TRBJ2-7, with 8 positions matching TRBD1. The V segment lost 5 bases and the J segment 7 bases; nucleotides outside the gene matches: 4. This CDR3 region has 12 residues. Germline lookup yields CDR1 LGHNT and CDR2 FRNRAP. CDR3 protein: CASGQGAWEQYF. CDR3 coding DNA: TGTGCTAGTGGTCAGGGGGCTTGGGAGCAGTACTTC.

V usage is TRBV28 and J usage is TRBJ1-1; D not certain. Germline V gene data show CDR1 as MDHEN and CDR2 as SYDVKM. The CDR3 is 12 amino acids. V lost 5 bases and J lost 7, with 11 bases in between. The CDR3 protein is CASSPPGFEAFF. Written as DNA, the CDR3 is TGTGCCAGCAGTCCTCCGGGGTTTGAAGCTTTCTTT.

V and J are TRBV5-4 and TRBJ2-5; a possible D gene is TRBD2 (6 bases). Germline V gives CDR1 SGHNT, CDR2 YYREEE (reference sequence). The CDR3 runs 14 residues. Trimming took off 5 bases at V and 1 base at J, with 12 bases between the two ends. CDR3 loop: CASSPGSTQETQYF. The CDR3 coding sequence is TGTGCCAGCAGTCCCGGGAGCACCCAAGAGACCCAGTACTTC.

This sequence joins TRBV18 and TRBJ2-1; 7 bases fit TRBD2. This CDR3 region has 13 residues. The germline V gene encodes CDR1 KGHSH and CDR2 LQKENI. Trimming took 1 base from V and 8 from J; bases not matched to a gene: 2. CDR3 region: CASSPQGGHEQFF. CDR3 sequence (DNA): TGTGCCAGCTCACCACAGGGAGGGCATGAGCAGTTCTTC.

The chain joins TRBV28 to TRBJ2-2; no reliable D call. V shed 6 bases and J shed 6 bases, with 5 bases lying between them. There are 11 residues in the CDR3. In germline, CDR1 is MDHEN, CDR2 SYDVKM. CDR3 sequence reads: CASSRPGELFF. Here the CDR3 DNA reads TGTGCCAGCAGCCGGCCCGGGGAGCTGTTTTTT.